A selection of T cell receptor beta chains follows, all from one sample in a study of tumor and adjacent non-tumor tissue in lung cancer. In TCRdb, the multiplex PCR reads were re-called with MiXCR into one record per CDR3 protein. The table shows some 84,000 distinct CDR3 sequences, with about 61% occurring only once. Sequencing was done on a sample of lung tumor tissue. These receptor sequences come from a man between 70 and 80 years old with non-small cell lung cancer. CDR3s include the opening cysteine and the closing phenylalanine or tryptophan. Each record gives: D gene, clone size, V gene, J gene, CDR3 protein, CDR3 DNA. A D gene is named only where the DNA matches it firmly. Not all rows give a size; the values are once, few, many and, for expanded clones, a class.

>TRBD1|many|TRBV5-4|TRBJ2-2
CASSLGQGRAGELFF
TGTGCCAGCAGCTTGGGACAGGGAAGGGCCGGGGAGCTGTTTTTT
>.|once|TRBV11-3|TRBJ2-2
CASSPVYTGELLF
TGTGCCAGCAGTCCCGTGTACACCGGGGAGCTGCTTTTT
>TRBD1|.|TRBV6-1|TRBJ2-4
CASSVGTGEDIQHF
TGTGCCAGCAGTGTGGGGACAGGGGAAGACATTCAGCACTTC
>.|few|TRBV28|TRBJ2-7
CASSRWGYEQYF
TGTGCCAGCAGCCGATGGGGTTACGAGCAGTACTTC
>TRBD1|many|TRBV4-1|TRBJ2-6
CASSQDLYGPGTDNSGANVLTF
TGCGCCAGCAGCCAAGATCTATATGGACCCGGGACAGATAACTCTGGGGCCAACGTCCTGACTTTC
>.|few|TRBV20-1|TRBJ1-1
CSARGLLGQGGTEAFF
TGCAGTGCCCGAGGGCTGTTAGGGCAGGGAGGCACTGAAGCTTTCTTT
>TRBD1|many|TRBV29-1|TRBJ1-1
CSVPDRGMNTEAFF
TGCAGCGTTCCGGACAGGGGTATGAACACTGAAGCTTTCTTT
>.|.|TRBV12-3/TRBV12-4|TRBJ2-5
CASSLWDVETQYF
TGTGCGAGCAGTTTGTGGGACGTAGAGACCCAATACTTC
>.|.|TRBV29-1|TRBJ2-7
CSVAYTGDSYEQYF
TGCAGCGTTGCTTACACGGGGGACTCCTACGAGCAGTATTTC
>.|.|TRBV20-1|TRBJ1-2
CSPQGGSNYGHIF
TGCAGTCCCCAGGGTGGGAGTAACTATGGCCATATCTTC
>.|.|TRBV28|TRBJ2-7
CASTLEPSSYEQYF
TGTGCCAGCACCCTAGAACCTAGCTCCTACGAGCAGTACTTC
>.|many|TRBV7-9|TRBJ2-5
CASSRTRETQYF
TGTGCCAGCAGCCGGACACGAGAGACCCAGTACTTC
>TRBD1|medium-sized|TRBV11-2|TRBJ1-2
CASSLRGRGGGYTF
TGTGCCAGCAGCTTAAGGGGGCGAGGGGGCGGCTACACCTTC